The 7 T cell receptor beta chains below were found in one sample sequenced in a study of regulatory T cells in long-lasting Graves disease. The time point denotes: newly diagnosed GD, antithyroid drugs for less than 3 months. RNA from PBMCs was the source of the TCR library. TCR beta libraries were built with iRepertoire HTBI primers and Arm-PCR of CDR3 regions. TCRdb reprocessed the multiplex PCR reads via MiXCR and lists one record per CDR3 protein. The data show 680,000 or so distinct CDR3 sequences, under 20% seen once. Another study also made use of these data, one on T cells in Graves' hyperthyroidism and ophthalmopathy.

Sequenced here: peripheral blood mononuclear cells (PBMCs), sampled at new diagnosis, from a patient treated with antithyroid drugs. All receptors derive from a woman aged 25 to 39 with Graves disease.

This clonotype was found many times. The V and J genes are TRBV2 and TRBJ1-4; no reliable D call. The CDR3 runs 16 residues. The germline V gene has CDR1 SNHLY and CDR2 FYNNEI. Trimming took off 8 bases at V and 6 bases at J, with 22 bases between the two ends. In DNA form, the CDR3 reads TGTGCCAGCGCAACAGTGGCCGCGGATGTTTATGAAAAACTGTTTTTT. Translating gives CASATVAADVYEKLFF.

The CDR3 protein is CAWSNAPLGNEKLFF. CDR3 DNA: TGTGCCTGGAGTAACGCCCCCCTCGGGAATGAAAAACTGTTTTTT. The chain recombines TRBV30 with TRBJ1-4; unclear D gene. Germline-derived CDR1 and CDR2 are GTSNPN and SVGIG (reference sequence). Trimming took 2 bases from V and 5 from J, leaving 15 bases between them. The CDR3 contains 15 residues. Together with reference TRBV30 and TRBJ1-4, the CDR3 gives the full variable domain: SQTIHQWPATLVQPVGSPLSLECTVEGTSNPNLYWYRQAAGRGLQLLFYSVGIGQISSEVPQNLSASRPQDRQFILSSKKLLLSDSGFYLCAWSNAPLGNEKLFFGSGTQLSVL.

J is TRBJ2-4 and V is TRBV5-1; D gene ambiguous. Germline assignment: CDR1 SGHRS and CDR2 YFSETQ. The CDR3 consists of 15 residues. The V and J ends lost 7 bases and 1 base respectively, with 15 bases between them. The CDR3 DNA is TGCGCCAGCGGCTCGTCCGAGTGGGCCAAAAACATTCAGTACTTC. Residues: CASGSSEWAKNIQYF.

This clonotype was seen at least ten times. The chain uses TRBV6-1 and TRBJ2-5; possible D gene TRBD2, 6 bases. Germline loops: CDR1 MNHNS, CDR2 SASEGT. The CDR3 loop spans 15 amino acids. V gave up 4 bases and J gave up 2 bases, with 14 bases separating them. The CDR3 loop reads CASSVGGGAQETQYF. The CDR3 DNA sequence: TGTGCCAGCAGTGTGGGGGGAGGAGCGCAAGAGACCCAGTACTTC.

In this sample, this clonotype turned up many times. V gene TRBV19 combines with J gene TRBJ1-5; perhaps TRBD1 as D (6 bases). From germline, CDR1 is LNHDA and CDR2 SQIVND (reference sequence). The germline V and J ends were trimmed by 3 bases and 4 bases, with 13 bases remaining between them. The CDR3 sequence is 15 residues long. This CDR3 reads CASSIPDRLNQPQHF. The CDR3, as DNA: TGTGCCAGTAGTATCCCCGACAGGCTAAATCAGCCCCAGCATTTT.

This clonotype was seen a handful of times. This sequence joins TRBV28 and TRBJ2-3; D not certain. Trimming removed 5 bases from V and 3 bases from J, with 21 bases in between. The CDR3 runs to 17 residues. Germline assignment: CDR1 MDHEN and CDR2 SYDVKM. CDR3 amino acids: CASSPDDAVFKTDTQYF. CDR3 DNA: TGTGCCAGCAGTCCCGATGACGCGGTCTTTAAAACAGATACGCAGTATTTT.

This clonotype was observed at least ten times. The chain combines TRBV20-1 with TRBJ2-7; 9 bases fit TRBD1. Trimming at V came to 3 bases and at J to 7 bases, leaving 4 bases not matched to a gene. There are 12 residues in the CDR3. In germline, CDR1 is DFQATT, CDR2 SNEGSKA (reference sequence). As DNA, the CDR3 is TGCAGTGCTAGGGGGGACAGGGAGGAGCAGTACTTC. Translated, it gives CSARGDREEQYF.